This T cell receptor (beta chain) stems from a study of neurological immune-mediated disorders. The CDR3 spans 16 residues. Germline values: CDR1 MNHEY, CDR2 SMNVEV (reference sequence). Losses at the gene ends were 6 bases for V and 2 bases for J; bases not matched to a gene: 12. The sample's time point: longitudinal time-point 1 (baseline). Volunteers at a blood bank in Maryland, USA, were the healthy controls. TCRdb used MiXCR to reprocess the 5' RACE reads, holding one entry per CDR3 protein. The repertoire holds tens of thousands of distinct CDR3 sequences, with 9.5% to 13% as singletons. The sample consisted of PBMCs. The TCR sequence derives from a man aged 30 to 39 in good health. The chain employs TRBV27 and TRBJ2-5, with 7 bases that match TRBD2. This chain's CDR3 is CASRAGVGLEQETQYF. The DNA of the CDR3 is TGTGCCAGCAGGGCGGGGGTGGGCCTAGAACAAGAGACCCAGTACTTC.